This T cell receptor beta chain was sequenced in a study of blood T cell repertoires in COVID-19. Some clones are missing from TCRdb's copy, which holds only in-frame ones; the method was immunoSEQ multiplex PCR. This table has 100,000 or so clones, 87% appearing once. Losses at the gene ends were 2 bases for V and 4 bases for J; bases not matched to a gene: 13. The germline V gene has CDR1 LNHNV and CDR2 YYDKDF (reference sequence). The CDR3 spans 18 residues. V is TRBV15 and J is TRBJ2-1, with 8 bases matching TRBD1. The source of this sequence is a man between 25 and 39 years old in a cohort sampled during active COVID-19. The source material was peripheral blood. The CDR3 nucleotides are TGTGCCACCAGCAGAAGGACAATGCCGGGACAGGTTTACAATGAGCAGTTCTTC. This translates into CATSRRTMPGQVYNEQFF. Looking up the rest from reference TRBV15 and TRBJ2-1 gives the full variable domain: DAMVIQNPRYQVTQFGKPVTLSCSQTLNHNVMYWYQQKSSQAPKLLFHYYDKDFNNEADTPDNFQSRRPNTSFCFLDIRSPGLGDTAMYLCATSRRTMPGQVYNEQFFGPGTRLTVL.